The rows below give T cell receptor beta chains drawn from one sample of a study of technical replicates of blood from a handful of donors. Clones were read by immunoSEQ multiplex PCR, and TCRdb kept only the in-frame ones, dropping some. The sample shows about 89,000 clones, about 94% of them seen only once. Sequencing input: T cells isolated from PBMCs. Source of these receptors: a human donor in good health. CDR3s include the opening cysteine and the closing phenylalanine or tryptophan. The D gene is left open where the match is weak. Expanded clones get a size class; other rows say once, few or many, or leave the size out.

V gene: TRBV28
J gene: TRBJ1-1
clone size: NA
D gene: TRBD1
CDR3 protein: CASSLNWDRLNTEAFF
CDR3 DNA: TGTGCCAGCAGTTTAAATTGGGACAGGCTAAACACTGAAGCTTTCTTT

V gene: TRBV28
J gene: TRBJ2-5
clone size: once
D gene: NA
CDR3 protein: CASSLRLAQETQYF
CDR3 DNA: TGTGCCAGCAGTTTAAGGCTAGCACAAGAGACCCAGTACTTC

V gene: TRBV10-3
J gene: TRBJ1-1
clone size: few
D gene: NA
CDR3 protein: CAISDARGSAEAFF
CDR3 DNA: TGTGCCATCAGTGACGCTAGAGGTTCGGCTGAAGCTTTCTTT

V gene: TRBV9
J gene: TRBJ2-7
clone size: NA
D gene: TRBD1
CDR3 protein: CASSGISDRTDEQYF
CDR3 DNA: TGTGCCAGCAGCGGAATATCGGACAGGACCGACGAGCAGTACTTC

V gene: TRBV2
J gene: TRBJ2-1
clone size: NA
D gene: NA
CDR3 protein: CASVSGAPYNEQFF
CDR3 DNA: TGTGCCAGCGTTAGCGGAGCCCCTTACAATGAGCAGTTCTTC

V gene: TRBV29-1
J gene: TRBJ2-1
clone size: NA
D gene: NA
CDR3 protein: CSVARGYNEQFF
CDR3 DNA: TGCAGCGTTGCGCGGGGCTACAATGAGCAGTTCTTC

V gene: TRBV5-5
J gene: TRBJ2-7
clone size: NA
D gene: NA
CDR3 protein: CASSTNTVTAYEQYF
CDR3 DNA: TGTGCCAGCAGCACCAATACAGTCACAGCCTACGAGCAGTACTTC

V gene: TRBV25-1
J gene: TRBJ2-7
clone size: NA
D gene: TRBD1
CDR3 protein: CASSDEQGAYEQYF
CDR3 DNA: TGTGCCAGCAGTGATGAACAGGGGGCCTACGAGCAGTACTTC

V gene: TRBV5-1
J gene: TRBJ1-5
clone size: NA
D gene: NA
CDR3 protein: CASSPTAGVGSQPQHF
CDR3 DNA: TGCGCCAGCAGCCCAACCGCGGGGGTTGGTTCTCAGCCCCAGCATTTT

V gene: TRBV29-1
J gene: TRBJ2-7
clone size: NA
D gene: NA
CDR3 protein: CSVGAGGSSYEQYF
CDR3 DNA: TGCAGCGTGGGGGCCGGTGGGAGCTCCTACGAGCAGTACTTC

V gene: TRBV6-5
J gene: TRBJ1-1
clone size: NA
D gene: NA
CDR3 protein: CASSTPDRYTEAFF
CDR3 DNA: TGTGCCAGCAGCACCCCTGACAGATACACTGAAGCTTTCTTT

V gene: TRBV7-9
J gene: TRBJ2-2
clone size: NA
D gene: NA
CDR3 protein: CASSLVLVSYTGELFF
CDR3 DNA: TGTGCCAGCAGCTTAGTGCTAGTTTCGTACACCGGGGAGCTGTTTTTT

V gene: TRBV28
J gene: TRBJ2-7
clone size: NA
D gene: NA
CDR3 protein: CASSMPGGTRAYEQYF
CDR3 DNA: TGTGCCAGCAGTATGCCCGGTGGTACCAGGGCCTACGAGCAGTACTTC

V gene: TRBV7-3
J gene: TRBJ1-2
clone size: NA
D gene: NA
CDR3 protein: CASSLEQGSGYTF
CDR3 DNA: TGTGCCAGCAGCTTGGAACAGGGAAGTGGCTACACCTTC

V gene: TRBV9
J gene: TRBJ2-3
clone size: NA
D gene: NA
CDR3 protein: CASSSNRANTQYF
CDR3 DNA: TGTGCCAGCAGCTCGAACAGGGCAAATACGCAGTATTTT

V gene: TRBV7-6
J gene: TRBJ1-4
clone size: NA
D gene: TRBD1
CDR3 protein: CASSLGQTGGHGKLFF
CDR3 DNA: TGTGCCAGCAGCTTGGGCCAGACAGGGGGCCATGGAAAACTGTTTTTT

V gene: TRBV27
J gene: TRBJ1-2
clone size: NA
D gene: NA
CDR3 protein: CASSPTVNYGYTF
CDR3 DNA: TGTGCCAGCAGTCCTACAGTAAACTATGGCTACACCTTC

V gene: TRBV1
J gene: TRBJ2-3
clone size: NA
D gene: NA
CDR3 protein: CTSSQDSARGTDTQYF
CDR3 DNA: TGCACCAGCAGCCAAGACTCGGCCCGGGGCACAGATACGCAGTATTTT

V gene: TRBV6-5
J gene: TRBJ2-7
clone size: once
D gene: NA
CDR3 protein: CASSYSANSYEQYF
CDR3 DNA: TGTGCCAGCAGTTACTCGGCCAACTCCTACGAGCAGTACTTC

V gene: TRBV12-5
J gene: TRBJ2-3
clone size: NA
D gene: NA
CDR3 protein: CASGHGGGTDTQYF
CDR3 DNA: TGTGCTAGTGGTCATGGTGGAGGGACAGATACGCAGTATTTT

V gene: TRBV5-1
J gene: TRBJ2-3
clone size: NA
D gene: NA
CDR3 protein: CASSLRGGASTDMQYF
CDR3 DNA: TGCGCCAGCAGCTTGAGGGGGGGGGCTTCCACAGATATGCAGTATTTT

V gene: TRBV7-9
J gene: TRBJ2-7
clone size: NA
D gene: TRBD1
CDR3 protein: CASSLGNLTGEMGSYEQYF
CDR3 DNA: TGTGCCAGCAGCTTAGGGAATCTGACAGGGGAAATGGGGTCCTACGAGCAGTACTTC

V gene: TRBV10-3
J gene: TRBJ2-7
clone size: NA
D gene: TRBD2
CDR3 protein: CAISPGTSGMSSYEQYF
CDR3 DNA: TGTGCCATCAGCCCCGGGACTAGCGGGATGAGCTCCTACGAGCAGTACTTC

V gene: TRBV9
J gene: TRBJ1-1
clone size: NA
D gene: NA
CDR3 protein: CASSVQVSDTEAFF
CDR3 DNA: TGTGCCAGCAGCGTACAGGTGTCAGACACTGAAGCTTTCTTT

V gene: TRBV29-1
J gene: TRBJ1-5
clone size: NA
D gene: TRBD1
CDR3 protein: CSVETGAGPQHF
CDR3 DNA: TGCAGCGTGGAGACAGGGGCAGGGCCCCAGCATTTT

V gene: TRBV9
J gene: TRBJ2-2
clone size: NA
D gene: NA
CDR3 protein: CASSVETGTNTGELFF
CDR3 DNA: TGTGCCAGCAGCGTAGAGACAGGAACTAACACCGGGGAGCTGTTTTTT

V gene: TRBV23-1
J gene: TRBJ1-5
clone size: NA
D gene: NA
CDR3 protein: CASSQLSGISRERSNQPQHF
CDR3 DNA: TGCGCCAGCAGTCAACTCTCCGGGATCAGTCGTGAGAGGAGCAATCAGCCCCAGCATTTT

V gene: TRBV11-2
J gene: TRBJ2-2
clone size: NA
D gene: NA
CDR3 protein: CASSLAGGFNTGELFF
CDR3 DNA: TGTGCCAGCAGCTTAGCAGGGGGGTTTAACACCGGGGAGCTGTTTTTT

V gene: TRBV14
J gene: TRBJ2-3
clone size: NA
D gene: NA
CDR3 protein: CASSEEWREGTDTQYF
CDR3 DNA: TGTGCCAGCAGTGAAGAGTGGCGGGAAGGCACAGATACGCAGTATTTT

V gene: TRBV4-1
J gene: TRBJ1-2
clone size: NA
D gene: NA
CDR3 protein: CASSQTGMGYGHTF
CDR3 DNA: TGCGCCAGCAGCCAAACAGGGATGGGCTATGGCCACACCTTC